Below, 12 T cell receptor beta chains from the same sample are listed, as sequenced in a study of blood T cell repertoires in COVID-19. Generated by immunoSEQ multiplex PCR, the TCRdb table keeps only in-frame clones and is missing some. Here the sample spans some 200,000 clones, around 88% being singletons. The sequenced sample consisted of peripheral blood. All receptors come from a man aged 18-30 years with active or convalescent COVID-19.

The chain links TRBV28 to TRBJ1-6; 8 nucleotides match TRBD1. Per germline, CDR1 MDHEN and CDR2 SYDVKM. The CDR3 has 20 amino acids. The V gene end was trimmed by 5 bases and the J gene end by 0 bases; junction bases not matched to a gene: 15. The CDR3 spells CASSLPHFRGLSSYNSPLHF. CDR3 in DNA: TGTGCCAGCAGTCTACCACATTTCAGGGGGCTTAGCTCCTATAATTCACCCCTCCACTTT. Using reference TRBV28 and TRBJ1-6 for the parts outside the CDR3, the full variable domain is DVKVTQSSRYLVKRTGEKVFLECVQDMDHENMFWYRQDPGLGLRLIYFSYDVKMKEKGDIPEGYSVSREKKERFSLILESASTNQTSMYLCASSLPHFRGLSSYNSPLHFGNGTRLTVT.

CDR3 sequence (DNA): TGTGCCAGCAGTGACGGTGAAAACTATGGCTACACCTTC. This codes for CASSDGENYGYTF. This chain connects TRBV6-1 to TRBJ1-2; D gene ambiguous. The CDR3 length is 13 residues. Trimming stripped 3 bases from V and 2 bases from J, with 7 bases between. Per germline, CDR1 MNHNS and CDR2 SASEGT.

The V call is TRBV6-1, the J call TRBJ1-5; maybe TRBD1 (6 bases). This CDR3 has 15 amino acids. V was shortened by 3 bases and J by 4 bases, with 13 bases between the two germline ends. Germline lookup yields CDR1 MNHNS and CDR2 SASEGT. CDR3 DNA: TGTGCCAGCAGTGATAATTACAGGGTTAATCAGCCCCAGCATTTT. Its translation is CASSDNYRVNQPQHF.

V and J are TRBV7-9 and TRBJ1-2, with TRBD1 matching over 11 bases. The CDR3 consists of 15 residues. Per the germline V gene, CDR1 is SEHNR and CDR2 is FQNEAQ (reference sequence). Unmatched junction bases numbered 8, after V lost 5 bases and J lost 6 bases. Written as DNA, the CDR3 is TGTGCCAGCAGCACCTCAGGGGACAGGGGGGATGGCTACACCTTC. Its translation: CASSTSGDRGDGYTF.

CDR3 in DNA: TGTGCCAGCAGTTACCCCGGCCGGGTGGAGCAGTACTTC. This codes for CASSYPGRVEQYF. The chain joins TRBV6-5 to TRBJ2-7; D gene uncertain. From germline, CDR1 is MNHEY and CDR2 SVGAGI. V shed 2 bases and J shed 7 bases, with 12 bases lying between them. This CDR3 is built from 13 residues.

The chain recombines TRBV4-3 with TRBJ1-2; 7 bases line up with TRBD1. This CDR3 comprises 13 residues. CDR1 and CDR2 from the germline V gene are LGHNA and YSLEER. Unmatched junction bases numbered 2, after V lost 0 bases and J lost 7 bases. In nucleotides, the CDR3 is TGCGCCAGCAGCCAAGATACAGGGGCTGGCTACACCTTC. Encoded protein: CASSQDTGAGYTF.

This clone was observed a single time. DNA for the CDR3: TGTGCCAGCACCGGCGGAGGGAGCTCCTACAATGAGCAGTTCTTC. As protein: CASTGGGSSYNEQFF. V and J are TRBV6-6 and TRBJ2-1, with TRBD2 as a possible D gene (6 bases). Germline-derived CDR1 and CDR2 are MNHNY and SVGAGI (reference sequence). Between the trimmed V and J ends, which lost 7 bases and 0 bases, there was a span of 13 bases. The CDR3 totals 15 residues.

The chain has TRBV9 and TRBJ1-2, with a weak D call TRBD1 (6 bases). CDR3 length: 15 residues. The germline V gene has CDR1 SGDLS and CDR2 YYNGEE. With 0 bases removed from V and 5 bases from J, the gap between germline ends came to 14 bases. This CDR3 is CASSVDRGGVYGYTF. The CDR3 DNA reads TGTGCCAGCAGCGTAGATAGGGGGGGCGTATATGGCTACACCTTC.

Notes on this clone: As the CDR3 is not closed by the conserved phenylalanine or tryptophan, this likely results from a read error. This chain uses TRBV7-2 with TRBJ1-2; perhaps TRBD1 as D (6 bases). Deletions cut 8 bases from V and 2 bases from J, with 9 bases between. Germline V gene sequence: CDR1 SGHTA, CDR2 FQGNSA. This CDR3 spans 12 amino acids. CDR3 bases: TGTGCCAGCTTCACAGGGAACTATGGCTACACCCTC. Its protein is CASFTGNYGYTL.

The rearrangement links TRBV30 to TRBJ2-2; 8 bases match TRBD1. Germline V gene data show CDR1 as GTSNPN and CDR2 as SVGIG (reference sequence). CDR3 size: 15 residues. With 3 bases clipped from V and 2 bases from J, the junction kept 5 bases outside the gene matches. The DNA of the CDR3 is TGTGCCTGGAGGAGGACAGGGTCAAACACCGGGGAGCTGTTTTTT. This translates into CAWRRTGSNTGELFF.

This clone was found a few times. V usage is TRBV10-1 and J usage is TRBJ1-5, with D possibly being TRBD1 (6 bases). The CDR3 is made up of 18 amino acids. Germline CDR1 reads WNHNN; CDR2 reads SYGVQD (reference sequence). V was shortened by 0 bases and J by 0 bases, with 15 bases between the two germline ends. As DNA, the CDR3 is TGCGCCAGCAGTGAGTCAGATCAGGGGAACTATAGCAATCAGCCCCAGCATTTT. Translating it yields CASSESDQGNYSNQPQHF.

The chain is built from TRBV12-5 and TRBJ1-2, with D uncertain. The V gene's germline CDR1 is LGHNT and CDR2 FRNRAP. CDR3 length: 12 amino acids. Trimming pared 1 base from V and 10 bases from J, leaving 10 bases between. The chain's CDR3 is CASGLEPSVYTF. The CDR3 DNA follows: TGTGCTAGTGGTTTGGAGCCTTCCGTCTACACCTTC. Complete variable domain (other parts from reference TRBV12-5 and TRBJ1-2): DARVTQTPRHKVTEMGQEVTMRCQPILGHNTVFWYRQTMMQGLELLAYFRNRAPLDDSGMPKDRFSAEMPDATLATLKIQPSEPRDSAVYFCASGLEPSVYTFGSGTRLTVV.